This entry lists 12 T cell receptor beta chains sequenced from one sample in a study of blood T cell repertoires in COVID-19. The protocol was immunoSEQ multiplex PCR, while the TCRdb copy is restricted to in-frame clones and leaves out a portion. There are 150,000 or so clones in the sample; about 80% occur only once, and less than 30% lies in the top ten. Sequencing was performed on peripheral blood. The receptor source for this set is a woman aged 55-69 years with acute or convalescent COVID-19.

The chain links TRBV6-5 to TRBJ1-4; 7 nucleotides line up with TRBD1. The germline V gene encodes CDR1 MNHEY and CDR2 SVGAGI. This CDR3 is built from 15 residues. J was trimmed by 15 bases and V by 6 bases; bases with no gene match: 19. The CDR3 region has the DNA TGTGCCAGCAGGGACACGGGACAGCCCATAATCGGGGTGTTTTTT. Encoded protein: CASRDTGQPIIGVFF.

This clone was observed a handful of times. The V and J genes are TRBV6-5 and TRBJ1-1; D may be TRBD1 (6 bases). This CDR3 is built from 14 residues. V shed 6 bases and J shed 1 base, with 12 bases lying between them. CDR1 and CDR2 (germline): MNHEY, SVGAGI. The CDR3 here is CASRELQGNTEAFF. The CDR3 coding sequence is TGTGCCAGCAGGGAGCTACAGGGGAACACTGAAGCTTTCTTT.

On this clone itself: The germline gene is not matched at one end of the junction; a read error may be the cause. The chain joins TRBV9 to TRBJ1-3, with TRBD1 identical over 9 bases. Germline CDR1 is SGDLS and CDR2 is YYNGEE. This CDR3 has 14 amino acids. CDR3 nucleotide sequence: TGTGCCAGCAGCGTAGCCCCCGGGGACAGGGTTGAACATTTT. It codes for CASSVAPGDRVEHF.

CDR3 DNA sequence: TGCACCAGCGCCACTGTGGCGGGGCAGGAGACCCAGTACTTC. Its translation: CTSATVAGQETQYF. The rearrangement uses TRBV1 and TRBJ2-5; TRBD2 is taken as the D call from the table, unchecked against the DNA. TRBV1 is listed as a pseudogene. CDR3 length: 14 residues.

J is TRBJ1-5 and V is TRBV12-3 or TRBV12-4; unclear D gene. This CDR3 region has 12 residues. The V end lost 4 bases, the J end lost 4 bases, and 5 bases lay between the germline ends. The CDR3 here is CASSSQNQPQHF. DNA for the CDR3: TGTGCCAGCAGTTCCCAGAATCAGCCCCAGCATTTT.

This clone was counted a single time. J is TRBJ1-3 and V is TRBV5-1; D is unresolved. CDR1 SGHRS and CDR2 YFSETQ come from the germline V gene. The V and J ends lost 4 bases and 0 bases respectively, with 8 bases between them. The CDR3 totals 14 residues. CDR3 in amino acids: CASSRDLSGNTIYF. The CDR3 DNA follows: TGCGCCAGCAGCCGGGATCTCTCTGGAAACACCATATATTTT. The full variable domain, completed using reference TRBV5-1 and TRBJ1-3, is KAGVTQTPRYLIKTRGQQVTLSCSPISGHRSVSWYQQTPGQGLQFLFEYFSETQRNKGNFPGRFSGRQFSNSRSEMNVSTLELGDSALYLCASSRDLSGNTIYFGEGSWLTVV.

The gene calls are TRBV9 and TRBJ2-5, with a tentative D call TRBD2 (6 bases). Germline V gene data show CDR1 as SGDLS and CDR2 as YYNGEE. The V gene lost 0 bases and the J gene lost 5 bases, with 14 bases spanning the gap. CDR3 length: 15 residues. CDR3 in amino acids: CASSVAGTWGETQYF. The CDR3 nucleotides are TGTGCCAGCAGCGTAGCCGGGACTTGGGGGGAGACCCAGTACTTC.

V and J are TRBV28 and TRBJ2-7; maybe TRBD2 (5 bases). The germline CDR1 and CDR2 sequences are MDHEN and SYDVKM. V was cut by 9 bases and J by 2 bases, with 17 bases left in between. The CDR3 is 14 amino acids. Here the CDR3 reads CASHSADGTYEQYV. CDR3 sequence (DNA): TGTGCCAGTCATTCTGCGGACGGGACCTACGAGCAGTACGTC.

The gene calls are TRBV7-2 and TRBJ2-5; the match to TRBD1 covers 9 bases. V was pared by 0 bases and J by 5 bases, with 10 bases of the junction left unmatched. Looked up from germline, CDR1 is SGHTA and CDR2 is FQGNSA. The CDR3 has 17 residues. CDR3 sequence (DNA): TGTGCCAGCAGCTTAGCAGGCCGGGACAGGGCTTGGGAGACCCAGTACTTC. The encoded protein is CASSLAGRDRAWETQYF.

This chain joins TRBV7-9 and TRBJ2-5; D possibly corresponds to TRBD1 (6 bases). V was cut by 6 bases and J by 2 bases, with 10 bases left in between. Germline assignment: CDR1 SEHNR and CDR2 FQNEAQ (reference sequence). The CDR3 totals 13 residues. The CDR3 region has the DNA TGTGCCAGCAGGGTCGGACAGCAAGAGACCCAGTACTTC. Residues: CASRVGQQETQYF.

The gene calls are TRBV5-1 and TRBJ1-4; TRBD1 agrees at 8 bases. J lost 5 bases, V lost 5 bases, and 5 bases had no gene match. CDR3 length: 14 residues. Germline CDR1 and CDR2: SGHRS and YFSETQ. The chain's CDR3 is CASRRGQENEKLFF. CDR3 coding DNA: TGCGCCAGCAGGCGGGGACAGGAGAATGAAAAACTGTTTTTT. Together with reference TRBV5-1 and TRBJ1-4, the CDR3 gives the full variable domain: KAGVTQTPRYLIKTRGQQVTLSCSPISGHRSVSWYQQTPGQGLQFLFEYFSETQRNKGNFPGRFSGRQFSNSRSEMNVSTLELGDSALYLCASRRGQENEKLFFGSGTQLSVL.

The chain recombines TRBV11-2 with TRBJ1-2; 8 positions match TRBD1. Looked up from germline, CDR1 is SGHAT and CDR2 is FQNNGV. V lost 4 bases, J lost 6 bases, and 10 bases stayed unmatched. This CDR3 spans 15 amino acids. As DNA, the CDR3 is TGTGCCAGCAGCTACGCCGGACAGGGTAGCCATGGCTACACCTTC. Translating gives CASSYAGQGSHGYTF.